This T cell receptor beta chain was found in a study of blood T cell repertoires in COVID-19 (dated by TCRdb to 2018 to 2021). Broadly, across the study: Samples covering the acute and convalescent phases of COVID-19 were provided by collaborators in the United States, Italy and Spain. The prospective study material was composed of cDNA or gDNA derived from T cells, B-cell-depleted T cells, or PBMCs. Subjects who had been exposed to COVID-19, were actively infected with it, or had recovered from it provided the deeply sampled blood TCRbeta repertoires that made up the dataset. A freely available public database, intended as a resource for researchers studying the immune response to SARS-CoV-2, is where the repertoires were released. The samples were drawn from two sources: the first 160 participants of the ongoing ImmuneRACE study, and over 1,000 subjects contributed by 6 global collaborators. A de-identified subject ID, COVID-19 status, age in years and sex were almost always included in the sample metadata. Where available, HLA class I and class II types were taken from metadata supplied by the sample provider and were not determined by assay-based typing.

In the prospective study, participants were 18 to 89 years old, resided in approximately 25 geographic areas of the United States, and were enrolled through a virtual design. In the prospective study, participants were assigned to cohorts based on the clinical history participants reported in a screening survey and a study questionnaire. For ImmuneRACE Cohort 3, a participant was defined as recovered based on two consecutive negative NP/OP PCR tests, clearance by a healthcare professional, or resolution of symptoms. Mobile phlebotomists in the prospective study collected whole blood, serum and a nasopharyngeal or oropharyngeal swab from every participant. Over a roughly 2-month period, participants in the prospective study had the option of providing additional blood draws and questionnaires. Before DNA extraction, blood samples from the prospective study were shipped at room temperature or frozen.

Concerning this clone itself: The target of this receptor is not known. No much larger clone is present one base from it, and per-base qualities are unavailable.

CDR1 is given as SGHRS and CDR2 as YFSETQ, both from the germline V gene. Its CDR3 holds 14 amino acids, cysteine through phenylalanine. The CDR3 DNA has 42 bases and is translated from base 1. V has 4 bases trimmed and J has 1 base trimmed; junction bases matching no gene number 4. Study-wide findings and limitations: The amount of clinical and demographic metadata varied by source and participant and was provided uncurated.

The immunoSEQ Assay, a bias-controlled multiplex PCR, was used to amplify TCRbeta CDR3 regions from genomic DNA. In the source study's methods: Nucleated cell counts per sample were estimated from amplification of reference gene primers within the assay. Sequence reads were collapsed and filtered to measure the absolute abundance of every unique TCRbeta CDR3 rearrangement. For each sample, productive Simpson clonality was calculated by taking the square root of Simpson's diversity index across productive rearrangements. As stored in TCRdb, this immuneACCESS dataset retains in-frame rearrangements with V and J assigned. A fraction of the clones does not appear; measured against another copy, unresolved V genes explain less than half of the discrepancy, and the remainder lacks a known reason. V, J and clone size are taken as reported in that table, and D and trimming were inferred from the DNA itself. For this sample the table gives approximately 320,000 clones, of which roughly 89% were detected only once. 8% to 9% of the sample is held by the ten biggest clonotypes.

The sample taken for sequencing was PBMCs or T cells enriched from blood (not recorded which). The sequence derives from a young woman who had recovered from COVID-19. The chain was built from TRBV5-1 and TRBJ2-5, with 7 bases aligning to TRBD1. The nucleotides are TGCGCCAGCAGCCTAAGGGGGCCCCAAGAGACCCAGTACTTC. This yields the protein CASSLRGPQETQYF.